Below, 22 T cell receptor beta chains from the same sample are listed, as sequenced in a study of T cells after yellow fever vaccination. TCRdb re-called the 5' RACE reads through MiXCR, storing one row per CDR3 protein. The repertoire has under 70,000 distinct CDR3 sequences, around 6.9% of them found once; the top ten carry around 44%. Material: CD8+ T cells sorted from PBMCs, obtained on the day of the first yellow fever vaccination. The receptors come from a man aged 18 to 29 who received the YFV17D yellow fever vaccine.

DNA of the CDR3: TGTGCCAGCAGTGGAGTGGGGGAACGGCAGTACGTC. It is translated as CASSGVGERQYV. This chain connects TRBV5-5 to TRBJ2-7; D is tentatively TRBD1 or TRBD2 (5 bases each). CDR1 is SGHKS and CDR2 is YYEKEE in the germline V gene (reference sequence). V was pared by 5 bases and J by 9 bases, with 15 bases between. The CDR3 loop spans 12 amino acids.

This clonotype was observed a few times. The chain links TRBV4-2 to TRBJ2-3, with TRBD2 identical over 13 bases. The CDR3 consists of 20 residues. J gave up 2 bases and V 4 bases, and 15 bases lay outside the gene matches. CDR1 and CDR2 from the germline V gene are LGHNA and YNFKEQ. CDR3 DNA: TGTGCCAGCAGCCCAAAGACTAGCGGGGGGTTAGGATGGGCCACAGATACGCAGTATTTT. It is translated as CASSPKTSGGLGWATDTQYF.

At least ten counts were recorded for this clonotype. The chain links TRBV12-3 or TRBV12-4 to TRBJ2-1; D not certain. V was shortened by 5 bases and J by 9 bases, with 11 bases between the two germline ends. The CDR3 extends over 12 amino acids. CDR3 region: CASSPPPGEQFF. As DNA, the CDR3 is TGTGCCAGCAGTCCCCCTCCGGGTGAGCAGTTCTTC.

V gene TRBV6-1 combines with J gene TRBJ1-5; D is uncertain. Per germline, CDR1 MNHNS and CDR2 SASEGT. The ends were cut back, 2 bases at V and 0 bases at J, with 14 bases in the middle. The CDR3 has 17 residues. CDR3 in amino acids: CASSEYASFISNQPQHF. The CDR3 DNA is TGTGCCAGCAGTGAATACGCCAGTTTCATTAGCAATCAGCCCCAGCATTTT.

The genes are TRBV4-3 and TRBJ2-7; tentatively, D is TRBD1 (5 bases). The CDR3 runs to 14 residues. Germline V lookup: CDR1 LGHNA, CDR2 YSLEER. The V end lost 0 bases, the J end lost 2 bases, and 8 bases lay between the germline ends. CDR3 bases: TGCGCCAGCAGCCAAGACAGGGAAGCCTACGAGCAGTACTTC. The encoded protein is CASSQDREAYEQYF.

This clonotype was counted a few times. The CDR3 is CASSPLGQGYEQYF. Here the CDR3 DNA reads TGTGCCAGCAGCCCACTGGGACAGGGCTACGAGCAGTACTTC. The chain combines TRBV6-1 with TRBJ2-7, with 9 bases matching TRBD1. Germline loops: CDR1 MNHNS, CDR2 SASEGT. Trimming removed 6 bases from V and 3 bases from J; junction bases left unmatched: 6. The CDR3 has 14 residues.

This clonotype was seen ten or more times. The chain combines TRBV7-9 with TRBJ1-1, with D possibly matching TRBD1 (5 bases). CDR3 length equals 14 residues. V was pared by 0 bases and J by 5 bases, with 10 bases between. Looked up from germline, CDR1 is SEHNR and CDR2 is FQNEAQ (reference sequence). CDR3 region: CASSLAGRVTEAFF. CDR3 in DNA: TGTGCCAGCAGCTTAGCGGGCAGGGTGACTGAAGCTTTCTTT.

This clonotype has at least ten counts. The rearrangement uses TRBV4-1 and TRBJ2-2; D remains unclear. This CDR3 has 15 amino acids. Germline loops: CDR1 MGHRA, CDR2 YSYEKL. Deletions cut 4 bases from V and 4 bases from J, with 13 bases between. The DNA of the CDR3 is TGCGCCAGCAGCCCCGAAAGTTTTATCACCGGGGAGCTGTTTTTT. It translates to CASSPESFITGELFF.

This clonotype was detected ten times or more. The chain carries TRBV18 and TRBJ2-7; 8 bases line up with TRBD1. V lost 5 bases and J lost 2; bases outside the gene matches: 2. CDR3 size: 13 residues. In germline, CDR1 is KGHSH, CDR2 LQKENI. In nucleotides, the CDR3 is TGTGCCAGCTCATCGGACAGGGCCTACGAGCAGTACTTC. It codes for CASSSDRAYEQYF. The full variable domain, its missing parts supplied by reference TRBV18 and TRBJ2-7, is NAGVMQNPRHLVRRRGQEARLRCSPMKGHSHVYWYRQLPEEGLKFMVYLQKENIIDESGMPKERFSAEFPKEGPSILRIQQVVRGDSAAYFCASSSDRAYEQYFGPGTRLTVT.

This chain joins TRBV5-6 and TRBJ1-5; tentatively, D is TRBD1 (5 bases). Germline CDR1 is SGHDT and CDR2 is YYEEEE. Trimming took off 3 bases at V and 6 bases at J, with 10 bases between the two ends. The CDR3 has 13 residues. The chain's CDR3 is CASSYGTSQPQHF. CDR3 in DNA: TGTGCCAGCAGCTACGGGACGTCTCAGCCCCAGCATTTT.

This clonotype occurred many times. The rearrangement uses TRBV5-5 and TRBJ2-4; no reliable D call. This CDR3 comprises 13 residues. Germline V gives CDR1 SGHKS, CDR2 YYEKEE (reference sequence). V was cut by 3 bases and J by 5 bases, with 9 bases left in between. In nucleotides, the CDR3 is TGTGCCAGCAGCTCACCCGACCAAAACATTCAGTACTTC. Amino acids: CASSSPDQNIQYF.

Many counts were recorded for this clonotype. The chain combines TRBV13 with TRBJ2-7; TRBD2 is a possible D gene (6 bases). The CDR3 contains 14 residues. V was trimmed by 4 bases and J by 2 bases, leaving 12 bases between them. CDR1 is PRHDT and CDR2 is FYEKMQ in the germline V gene (reference sequence). The CDR3 bases are TGTGCCAGCAGCTCCGGTTGGGGGGCCTACGAGCAGTACGTC. Its translation: CASSSGWGAYEQYV.

The table lists this clonotype with a few counts. The chain recombines TRBV30 with TRBJ1-2; possible D gene TRBD1, 6 bases. V gave up 0 bases and J gave up 8 bases, with 13 bases separating them. CDR3 length: 13 amino acids. CDR1 and CDR2 from the germline V gene are GTSNPN and SVGIG (reference sequence). In nucleotides, the CDR3 is TGTGCCTGGAGTGTAAGCGGGGGCGACGGCTACACCTTC. Residues: CAWSVSGGDGYTF. The full variable domain, rest sourced from reference TRBV30 and TRBJ1-2, is SQTIHQWPATLVQPVGSPLSLECTVEGTSNPNLYWYRQAAGRGLQLLFYSVGIGQISSEVPQNLSASRPQDRQFILSSKKLLLSDSGFYLCAWSVSGGDGYTFGSGTRLTVV.

This clonotype was picked up a small number of times. The chain recombines TRBV12-3 or TRBV12-4 with TRBJ2-5; 7 nucleotides align to TRBD2. V shed 6 bases, J shed 5 bases, and the junction held 15 bases outside the gene matches. This CDR3 is built from 16 residues. CDR3 DNA sequence: TGTGCCAGCAGAACCGGGACGACGGGAGGTTCGGAGACCCAGTACTTC. Translated, it gives CASRTGTTGGSETQYF.

This sequence joins TRBV5-1 and TRBJ1-5; 11 positions agree with TRBD1. Germline CDR1 SGHRS, CDR2 YFSETQ. V shed 0 bases, J shed 5 bases, and the junction held 4 bases outside the gene matches. This CDR3 is 16 amino acids long. CDR3 sequence reads: CASSLGTGGAYQPQHF. In DNA, the CDR3 is TGCGCCAGCAGCTTGGGGACAGGGGGCGCGTATCAGCCCCAGCATTTT.

V and J are TRBV7-8 and TRBJ1-2; TRBD1 aligns across 7 bases. Germline CDR1 and CDR2: SGHVS and FQNEAQ. The CDR3 length is 15 residues. V dropped 6 bases and J dropped 6; count of bases not matched to a gene: 13. DNA of the CDR3: TGTGCCAGCAGACAATCCGCCTGGGACAGAGATGGCTACACCTTC. Amino acids: CASRQSAWDRDGYTF.

The chain links TRBV4-3 to TRBJ2-1, with 8 bases aligning to TRBD2. J gave up 2 bases and V 0 bases, and 3 bases lay outside the gene matches. The germline CDR1 and CDR2 sequences are LGHNA and YSLEER. CDR3 length: 16 residues. CDR3 coding DNA: TGCGCCAGCAGCCAAGATCGGGGGGGCCCCTACAATGAGCAGTTCTTC. Protein sequence: CASSQDRGGPYNEQFF.

There are many counts of this clonotype. V gene TRBV6-4 combines with J gene TRBJ2-4; TRBD1 aligns across 7 bases. J gave up 1 base and V 8 bases, and 11 bases lay outside the gene matches. The CDR3 is made up of 16 amino acids. CDR1 is MRHNA and CDR2 is SNTAGT in the germline V gene. The CDR3 nucleotides read TGTGCCAGCGGCTCCGGGACAGTCGTCGCCAAAAACATTCAGTACTTC. Residues: CASGSGTVVAKNIQYF.

This clonotype occurred many times. J is TRBJ2-7 and V is TRBV12-3 or TRBV12-4; 8 bases fit TRBD2. The CDR3 covers 14 residues. Trimming removed 7 bases from V and 4 bases from J; junction bases left unmatched: 9. CDR3 protein: CASNQGPGGYEQYF. CDR3 coding DNA: TGTGCCAGCAACCAAGGGCCGGGAGGGTACGAGCAGTACTTC.

The CDR3 loop reads CASSSGLALGGGSGQYF. The DNA of the CDR3 is TGTGCCAGCAGTTCCGGACTAGCCCTGGGGGGGGGTTCGGGGCAGTATTTT. This chain connects TRBV12-3 or TRBV12-4 to TRBJ2-3; TRBD2 agrees at 8 bases. CDR3 length equals 17 residues. V shed 4 bases, J shed 11 bases, and the junction held 20 bases outside the gene matches.

This clonotype was recorded a few times. The rearrangement links TRBV7-9 to TRBJ1-5; 8 bases are a match to TRBD1. Germline V gene data show CDR1 as SEHNR and CDR2 as FQNEAQ (reference sequence). V lost 4 bases, J lost 0 bases, and 5 bases stayed unmatched. CDR3 size: 16 residues. CDR3 DNA: TGTGCCAGCAGCTCCGACAGGGGTTTTAGCAATCAGCCCCAGCATTTT. Translating it yields CASSSDRGFSNQPQHF.

The V gene is TRBV11-3, the J gene TRBJ2-3, with D possibly TRBD1 on 8 matching bases. The germline gives CDR1 SGHNT, CDR2 YENEEA. This CDR3 is built from 16 residues. Trimming took 2 bases from V and 0 from J, leaving 12 bases between them. For the CDR3, the DNA is TGTGCCAGCAGCTTAACAGGGGGGGGGAGCACAGATACGCAGTATTTT. As protein: CASSLTGGGSTDTQYF.